These 18 T cell receptor beta chains share one sample of origin, sequenced in a study of T cell changes during pregnancy in multiple sclerosis. The assay was immunoSEQ multiplex PCR, and TCRdb's table has in-frame clones only and misses some. The sample yields around 30,000 clones, 90% seen once. Source: CD4+ T cells from peripheral blood mononuclear cells, taken in the third trimester of pregnancy. These receptor sequences come from a female donor in good health, enrolled as a control in a pregnancy study.

This clone was seen more than once but under ten times. This chain uses TRBV6-1 with TRBJ2-7; unclear D gene. Germline V lookup: CDR1 MNHNS, CDR2 SASEGT. CDR3 length: 11 amino acids. V gave up 4 bases and J gave up 5 bases, with 6 bases separating them. CDR3 DNA: TGTGCCAGCAGTGTTCTCGACGAGCAGTACTTC. Translated: CASSVLDEQYF.

The chain links TRBV30 to TRBJ1-3; a possible D gene is TRBD1 (5 bases). In germline, CDR1 is GTSNPN, CDR2 SVGIG (reference sequence). CDR3 length equals 15 residues. The V gene lost 3 bases and the J gene lost 0 bases, with 12 bases spanning the gap. The CDR3 reads CAWSGHLSSGNTIYF. CDR3 coding DNA: TGTGCCTGGAGCGGACACTTAAGCTCTGGAAACACCATATATTTT.

Regarding this clone: This sample includes further DNA sequences coding for the same CDR3. This sequence joins TRBV27 and TRBJ2-5, with D possibly TRBD1 on 6 matching bases. Per germline, CDR1 MNHEY and CDR2 SMNVEV (reference sequence). The length of the CDR3 is 13 residues. The V gene lost 4 bases and the J gene lost 2 bases, with 8 bases spanning the gap. The CDR3 nucleotides are TGTGCCAGCAGTTGGGACAAACAAGAGACCCAGTACTTC. This translates into CASSWDKQETQYF.

The gene calls are TRBV11-3 and TRBJ2-3; a weak D match, TRBD2 (5 bases). Trimming removed 7 bases from V and 2 bases from J, with 7 bases in between. Germline V CDR1 and CDR2: SGHNT, YENEEA. The CDR3 is 12 amino acids. The CDR3 region is CASKGATDTQYF. The CDR3 bases are TGTGCCAGCAAGGGAGCCACAGATACGCAGTATTTT.

The chain recombines TRBV29-1 with TRBJ1-2, with 8 bases matching TRBD1. V dropped 6 bases and J dropped 6; count of bases not matched to a gene: 6. This CDR3 has 12 residues. Germline loops: CDR1 SQVTM, CDR2 ANQGSEA. CDR3 region: CSVADRGHGYTF. The CDR3 nucleotides are TGCAGCGTCGCCGACAGGGGACATGGCTACACCTTC. The full variable domain, completed using reference TRBV29-1 and TRBJ1-2, is SAVISQKPSRDICQRGTSLTIQCQVDSQVTMMFWYRQQPGQSLTLIATANQGSEATYESGFVIDKFPISRPNLTFSTLTVSNMSPEDSSIYLCSVADRGHGYTFGSGTRLTVV.

The J gene is TRBJ1-1, the V gene TRBV19; a possible D gene is TRBD1 (6 bases). Germline values: CDR1 LNHDA, CDR2 SQIVND (reference sequence). V was pared by 6 bases and J by 1 base, with 15 bases between. The CDR3 is 15 residues long. The CDR3 sequence: CASRKTGAANTEAFF. The CDR3 coding sequence is TGTGCCAGTAGAAAGACAGGAGCTGCGAACACTGAAGCTTTCTTT. Combining the CDR3 with reference TRBV19 and TRBJ1-1 gives the whole variable domain DGGITQSPKYLFRKEGQNVTLSCEQNLNHDAMYWYRQDPGQGLRLIYYSQIVNDFQKGDIAEGYSVSREKKESFPLTVTSAQKNPTAFYLCASRKTGAANTEAFFGQGTRLTVV.

V and J are TRBV6-5 and TRBJ1-6; D gene ambiguous. Germline V lookup: CDR1 MNHEY, CDR2 SVGAGI. The CDR3 loop spans 14 amino acids. Deletions cut 2 bases from V and 7 bases from J, with 9 bases between. The CDR3 sequence is CASSYERVNSPLHF. DNA of the CDR3: TGTGCCAGCAGTTACGAGAGGGTGAATTCACCCCTCCACTTT.

The rearrangement joins TRBV5-1 to TRBJ2-3, with 10 bases identical to TRBD2. Trimming at V came to 7 bases and at J to 3 bases, leaving 5 bases not matched to a gene. The CDR3 length is 14 residues. The germline V gene encodes CDR1 SGHRS and CDR2 YFSETQ. The CDR3 DNA reads TGCGCCAGCGGCAGCGGGGGGGCGACAGATACGCAGTATTTT. It specifies CASGSGGATDTQYF.

The V call is TRBV6-6, the J call TRBJ2-7; TRBD2 matches 7 bases. In germline, CDR1 is MNHNY, CDR2 SVGAGI (reference sequence). The CDR3 length is 14 residues. The trim removed 4 bases at V and 0 bases at J, leaving 3 bases unmatched. CDR3 sequence reads: CASSFGLVSYEQYF. CDR3 nucleotide sequence: TGTGCCAGCAGTTTCGGACTAGTCTCCTACGAGCAGTACTTC.

The V and J genes are TRBV10-3 and TRBJ2-7; 7 bases line up with TRBD2. The CDR3 covers 14 residues. J lost 2 bases, V lost 2 bases, and 3 bases had no gene match. Per the germline V gene, CDR1 is ENHRY and CDR2 is SYGVKD. The CDR3 DNA reads TGTGCCATCAGTGAGGGACTAGTAACCTACGAGCAGTACTTC. It is translated as CAISEGLVTYEQYF.

This clone was detected once. This rearrangement joins TRBV19 to TRBJ1-1; D might be TRBD1 (5 bases). With 5 bases removed from V and 3 bases from J, the gap between germline ends came to 22 bases. The CDR3 is made up of 17 amino acids. Germline-derived CDR1 and CDR2 are LNHDA and SQIVND (reference sequence). The CDR3 spells CASSAGRLRYADTEAFF. CDR3 nucleotides: TGTGCCAGTAGTGCAGGGCGTTTGAGGTATGCGGACACTGAAGCTTTCTTT.

The V call is TRBV19, the J call TRBJ2-1; 11 positions match TRBD2. Trimming took 5 bases from V and 4 from J; bases not matched to a gene: 13. CDR3 size: 18 residues. The germline gives CDR1 LNHDA, CDR2 SQIVND (reference sequence). The CDR3 DNA reads as TGTGCCAGTAGTCCGGCCCAGGGTAGCGGGAGGGCGTACAATGAGCAGTTCTTC. Translation: CASSPAQGSGRAYNEQFF. Filled out from reference TRBV19 and TRBJ2-1, the complete variable domain reads DGGITQSPKYLFRKEGQNVTLSCEQNLNHDAMYWYRQDPGQGLRLIYYSQIVNDFQKGDIAEGYSVSREKKESFPLTVTSAQKNPTAFYLCASSPAQGSGRAYNEQFFGPGTRLTVL.

V and J are TRBV7-2 and TRBJ1-1; 7 positions match TRBD1. Germline lookup yields CDR1 SGHTA and CDR2 FQGNSA. The CDR3 contains 16 residues. V lost 3 bases, J lost 0 bases, and 7 bases stayed unmatched. The CDR3 coding sequence is TGTGCCAGCAGCTTTCCACAGGGGCCAGTGAACACTGAAGCTTTCTTT. Residues: CASSFPQGPVNTEAFF.

This chain joins TRBV9 and TRBJ1-1, with 11 bases fitting TRBD1. The germline CDR1 and CDR2 sequences are SGDLS and YYNGEE. V trimming: 2 bases; J trimming: 5 bases; junction bases outside the gene matches: 5. The length of the CDR3 is 15 residues. The CDR3 protein is CASSVGTGGQTEAFF. CDR3 DNA: TGTGCCAGCAGCGTGGGGACAGGGGGGCAGACTGAAGCTTTCTTT.

The chain uses TRBV25-1 and TRBJ1-5, with a tentative D call TRBD1 (5 bases). CDR1 is MGHDK and CDR2 is SYGVNS in the germline V gene. This CDR3 comprises 15 residues. Deletions cut 3 bases from V and 1 base from J, with 10 bases between. The CDR3 DNA reads as TGTGCCAGCAGTGATAGGGGATACAGCAATCAGCCCCAGCATTTT. This encodes CASSDRGYSNQPQHF. The whole variable domain, remainder taken from reference TRBV25-1 and TRBJ1-5, is EADIYQTPRYLVIGTGKKITLECSQTMGHDKMYWYQQDPGMELHLIHYSYGVNSTEKGDLSSESTVSRIRTEHFPLTLESARPSHTSQYLCASSDRGYSNQPQHFGDGTRLSIL.

The gene calls are TRBV10-1 and TRBJ2-7; 8 nucleotides agree with TRBD2. The CDR3 covers 14 residues. V lost 3 bases and J lost 2; bases outside the gene matches: 3. Germline V lookup: CDR1 WNHNN, CDR2 SYGVQD (reference sequence). The CDR3 protein is CASSEGGGPYEQYF. Written as DNA, the CDR3 is TGCGCCAGCAGTGAAGGCGGGGGGCCCTACGAGCAGTACTTC.

This chain joins TRBV7-9 and TRBJ1-1; the D is unclear. The V gene lost 1 base and the J gene lost 1 base, with 10 bases spanning the gap. The CDR3 consists of 15 residues. From germline, CDR1 is SEHNR and CDR2 FQNEAQ (reference sequence). CDR3 in amino acids: CASSLEQFTNTEAFF. CDR3 nucleotide sequence: TGTGCCAGCAGCTTAGAACAGTTTACGAACACTGAAGCTTTCTTT.

CDR3 region: CASSSNKSTYRQGIMNTEAFF. In DNA form, the CDR3 reads TGTGCCAGCTCATCAAATAAGTCGACATACCGACAGGGGATCATGAACACTGAAGCTTTCTTT. The chain couples TRBV18 to TRBJ1-1; TRBD1 agrees at 8 bases. This CDR3 has 21 residues. The trim removed 5 bases at V and 0 bases at J, leaving 23 bases unmatched. Germline lookup yields CDR1 KGHSH and CDR2 LQKENI.